The sequence of this T cell receptor (beta chain) was determined in a study of blood T cell repertoires in COVID-19. Trimming shortened V by 4 bases and J by 8 bases, and 23 bases separated the two germline ends. Germline V gene lookup returns CDR1 KGHSH and CDR2 LQKENI. There are 16 residues in the CDR3. The table lists this clone with a count of one. The table came from immunoSEQ multiplex PCR; TCRdb's copy has only in-frame clones and leaves some out. The sample yields about 42,000 clones, 90% seen once. Specimen: peripheral blood. The sequence was obtained from a man aged 50 to 60 with active COVID-19. The V call is TRBV18, the J call TRBJ1-2; tentatively, D is TRBD1 (6 bases). The CDR3 sequence: CASSRLGWQGFGGYTF. The CDR3 coding sequence is TGTGCCAGCTCACGATTAGGTTGGCAGGGGTTTGGAGGCTACACCTTC. Full variable domain (missing parts from reference TRBV18 and TRBJ1-2): NAGVMQNPRHLVRRRGQEARLRCSPMKGHSHVYWYRQLPEEGLKFMVYLQKENIIDESGMPKERFSAEFPKEGPSILRIQQVVRGDSAAYFCASSRLGWQGFGGYTFGSGTRLTVV.